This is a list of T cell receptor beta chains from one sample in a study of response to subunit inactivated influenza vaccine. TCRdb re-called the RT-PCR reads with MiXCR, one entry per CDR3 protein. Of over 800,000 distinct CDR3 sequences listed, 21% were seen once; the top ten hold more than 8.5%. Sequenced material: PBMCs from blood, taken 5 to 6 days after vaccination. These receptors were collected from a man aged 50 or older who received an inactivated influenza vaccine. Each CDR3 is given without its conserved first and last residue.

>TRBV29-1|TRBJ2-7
SGGTPYEQY
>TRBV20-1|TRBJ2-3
SAPTSGRVTDTQY
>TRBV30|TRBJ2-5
AWGPGGWIGETQY
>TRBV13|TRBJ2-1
ASSLEAGVTYNEQF
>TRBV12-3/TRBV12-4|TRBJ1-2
ASSSTSGGPYGYT
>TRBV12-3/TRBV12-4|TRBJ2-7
ASSLGAEQY
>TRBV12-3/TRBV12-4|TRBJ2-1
ASSELRLSSYNEQF
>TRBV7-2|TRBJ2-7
ASSLVEGAYEQY
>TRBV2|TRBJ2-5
ASIGWENAQY
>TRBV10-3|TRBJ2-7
AIGRSEASYEQY
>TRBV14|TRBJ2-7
ASSQGYGQY
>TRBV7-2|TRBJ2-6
ASSLAFGQANVLT
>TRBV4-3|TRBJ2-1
ASSQVTGQGQDEQF
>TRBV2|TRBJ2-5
ASKRTGGETQY
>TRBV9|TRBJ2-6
ASKGQSSSGANVLT
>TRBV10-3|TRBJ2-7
AISVTGTGRQTYEQY
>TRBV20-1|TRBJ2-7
SASLRGRHASSYEQY
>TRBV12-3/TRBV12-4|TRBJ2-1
ASRPTSGFYNEQF
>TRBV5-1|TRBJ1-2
ASSLVTNYGYT
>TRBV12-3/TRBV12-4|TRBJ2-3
ASISGGANTDTQY
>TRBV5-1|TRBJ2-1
ASSLSSGRLWF
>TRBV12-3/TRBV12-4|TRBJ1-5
ASSLVPGTQH